This TCR beta chain comes out of a study of blood T cell repertoires in COVID-19. Across the study: Samples came from the United States, Italy and Spain, spanning acute and convalescent COVID-19. The analysed material was cDNA or gDNA that came from T cells, B-cell-depleted T cells, or PBMCs.

The CDR3 length is 16 residues. Germline V CDR1 and CDR2: LGHDT, YNNKEL (reference sequence). The V and J ends lost 4 bases and 3 bases respectively, with 15 bases between them. As handled by the study authors: Counts of nucleated cells, estimated from reference gene primer amplification, were obtained. TCRdb's copy holds only in-frame clones and misses some; the assay was immunoSEQ multiplex PCR. The V and J calls and clone size come from that table; D and trimming were worked out from the DNA. The data show more than 85,000 clones, roughly 75% seen once. Sequenced: peripheral blood. The clonotype comes from a woman in her fifties or sixties with acute or convalescent COVID-19. This chain uses TRBV3-1 (or the pseudogene TRBV3-2) with TRBJ2-2; D may be TRBD1 (5 bases). CDR3 sequence reads: CASSPSEGADTGELFF. CDR3 coding DNA: TGTGCCAGCAGCCCAAGCGAAGGGGCCGACACCGGGGAGCTGTTTTTT.